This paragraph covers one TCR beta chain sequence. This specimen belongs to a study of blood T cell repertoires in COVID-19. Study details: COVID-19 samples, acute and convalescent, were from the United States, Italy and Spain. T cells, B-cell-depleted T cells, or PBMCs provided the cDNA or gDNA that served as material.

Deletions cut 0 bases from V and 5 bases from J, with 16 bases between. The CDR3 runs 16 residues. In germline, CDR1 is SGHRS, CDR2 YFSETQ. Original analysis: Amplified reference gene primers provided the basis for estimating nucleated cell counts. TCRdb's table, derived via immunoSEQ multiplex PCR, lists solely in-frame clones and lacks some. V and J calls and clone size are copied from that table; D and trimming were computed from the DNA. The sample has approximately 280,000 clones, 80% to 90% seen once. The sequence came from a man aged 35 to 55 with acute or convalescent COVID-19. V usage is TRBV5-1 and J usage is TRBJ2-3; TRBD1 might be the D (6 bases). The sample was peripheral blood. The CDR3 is CASSLGGPSRGDTQYF. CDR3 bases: TGCGCCAGCAGCTTGGGGGGGCCTAGCCGGGGAGATACGCAGTATTTT.